This entry lists 18 T cell receptor beta chains sequenced from one sample in a study of blood T cell repertoires in COVID-19. The protocol was immunoSEQ multiplex PCR, while the TCRdb copy is restricted to in-frame clones and leaves out a portion. Of around 120,000 clones in the sample, over 70% were seen once. The sequenced sample consisted of peripheral blood. Receptors were obtained from a man between 65 and 79 years old with acute or convalescent COVID-19.

This sequence joins TRBV2 and TRBJ1-2; D possibly corresponds to TRBD1 (6 bases). The V gene lost 4 bases and the J gene lost 0 bases, with 12 bases spanning the gap. CDR1 and CDR2 from the germline V gene are SNHLY and FYNNEI. The CDR3 is made up of 15 amino acids. For the CDR3, the DNA is TGTGCCAGCAGTGGGACAGCACAAGCTAACTATGGCTACACCTTC. The encoded protein is CASSGTAQANYGYTF.

V is TRBV19 and J is TRBJ1-2; TRBD1 matches at 7 bases. V trimming: 1 base; J trimming: 4 bases; junction bases outside the gene matches: 3. Germline V lookup: CDR1 LNHDA, CDR2 SQIVND (reference sequence). The CDR3 loop spans 14 amino acids. The DNA for the CDR3 is TGTGCCAGTAGTATAGGGACAGGCCGCTATGGCTACACCTTC. It specifies CASSIGTGRYGYTF.

The chain carries TRBV5-1 and TRBJ1-6; possibly TRBD1 for D (5 bases). In germline, CDR1 is SGHRS, CDR2 YFSETQ. V lost 1 base to trimming and J lost 7 bases, with 9 bases between them. CDR3 length equals 14 residues. CDR3 sequence reads: CASSLSTGNSPLHF. DNA for the CDR3: TGCGCCAGCAGCTTGTCCACAGGAAATTCACCCCTCCACTTT.

The chain joins TRBV7-2 to TRBJ2-1; 10 bases are shared with TRBD1. CDR1 SGHTA and CDR2 FQGNSA come from the germline V gene. Losses at the gene ends were 7 bases for V and 2 bases for J; bases not matched to a gene: 2. The CDR3 has 14 amino acids. The CDR3 loop reads CASMDRGTYNEQFF. In DNA form, the CDR3 reads TGTGCCAGCATGGACAGGGGGACCTACAATGAGCAGTTCTTC.

The genes are TRBV7-2 and TRBJ1-1; no definite D call. V was shortened by 5 bases and J by 0 bases, with 7 bases between the two germline ends. The CDR3 sequence is 13 residues long. Germline CDR1 and CDR2: SGHTA and FQGNSA. In DNA form, the CDR3 reads TGTGCCAGCAGCCCGAGCCTGAACACTGAAGCTTTCTTT. It is translated as CASSPSLNTEAFF.

The CDR3 protein is CASRTGELGEQFF. CDR3 DNA sequence: TGTGCCAGCAGGACAGGGGAGCTAGGTGAGCAGTTCTTC. The chain couples TRBV2 to TRBJ2-1; 8 nucleotides match TRBD1. This CDR3 contains 13 residues. From germline, CDR1 is SNHLY and CDR2 FYNNEI. V lost 6 bases, J lost 9 bases, and 7 bases stayed unmatched.

The V and J genes are TRBV2 and TRBJ1-5; TRBD1 matches 8 bases. The V gene end was trimmed by 6 bases and the J gene end by 0 bases; junction bases not matched to a gene: 28. The germline gives CDR1 SNHLY, CDR2 FYNNEI. The CDR3 spans 23 residues. The CDR3 spells CASSETPIGVRGQDNLSNQPQHF. CDR3 coding DNA: TGTGCCAGCAGCGAGACCCCGATCGGCGTCCGGGGACAGGACAACCTTAGCAATCAGCCCCAGCATTTT.

The rearrangement uses TRBV7-2 and TRBJ1-1, with D maybe TRBD1 (5 bases). Trimming stripped 3 bases from V and 0 bases from J, with 17 bases between. Germline V gene sequence: CDR1 SGHTA, CDR2 FQGNSA. The CDR3 covers 17 residues. The CDR3 is CASSFSGQGSLNTEAFF. CDR3 DNA sequence: TGTGCCAGCAGCTTTTCCGGGCAGGGCTCATTGAACACTGAAGCTTTCTTT.

This chain connects TRBV3-1 (or the pseudogene TRBV3-2) to TRBJ1-2, with D possibly TRBD1 on 6 matching bases. This CDR3 spans 17 amino acids. V lost 2 bases and J 1 base, leaving 17 bases between the germline ends. Germline V gene data show CDR1 as LGHDT and CDR2 as YNNKEL (reference sequence). For the CDR3, the DNA is TGTGCCAGCAGCCAAAGTGAAACCCAGGGGTTTAACTATGGCTACACCTTC. Translating it yields CASSQSETQGFNYGYTF.

This chain uses TRBV5-1 with TRBJ1-3; 9 bases align to TRBD1. Germline CDR1 is SGHRS and CDR2 is YFSETQ. V gave up 0 bases and J gave up 0 bases; unmatched junction bases: 4. The CDR3 contains 17 residues. The CDR3 spells CASSLGQGVTSGNTIYF. The CDR3 bases are TGCGCCAGCAGCTTGGGACAGGGGGTGACCTCTGGAAACACCATATATTTT.

This clone was detected only once. The chain couples TRBV24-1 to TRBJ1-2; TRBD1 matches at 8 bases. With V trimmed by 4 bases and J by 0 bases, 9 bases remained unmatched. This CDR3 contains 17 residues. Germline assignment: CDR1 KGHDR and CDR2 SFDVKD. CDR3: CATSDPLDRGANYGYTF. CDR3 in DNA: TGTGCCACCAGTGACCCCCTTGACAGGGGAGCTAACTATGGCTACACCTTC.

The chain is built from TRBV7-8 and TRBJ1-2; a possible D gene is TRBD1 (6 bases). CDR1 and CDR2 from the germline V gene are SGHVS and FQNEAQ. The CDR3 sequence is 14 residues long. The V end was cut by 2 bases, the J end by 4 bases, with 11 bases between. CDR3 nucleotides: TGTGCCAGCAGCTTAAATACAGGGCCCTATGGCTACACCTTC. Protein product: CASSLNTGPYGYTF.

V and J are TRBV30 and TRBJ2-1; TRBD2 matches at 11 bases. The CDR3 has 14 amino acids. The germline V gene has CDR1 GTSNPN and CDR2 SVGIG (reference sequence). V dropped 5 bases and J dropped 8; count of bases not matched to a gene: 8. CDR3 in DNA: TGTGCCTGGGGAGATAGCGGGGGGGCCGATGAGCAGTTCTTC. Protein: CAWGDSGGADEQFF.

The V call is TRBV25-1, the J call TRBJ1-5; weak D call: TRBD1 (5 bases). CDR3 length: 14 amino acids. From germline, CDR1 is MGHDK and CDR2 SYGVNS. Between the trimmed V and J ends, which lost 5 bases and 3 bases, there was a span of 11 bases. In DNA, the CDR3 is TGTGCCAGCAGTAAAACAGGCTACAATCAGCCCCAGCATTTT. The encoded protein is CASSKTGYNQPQHF.

There are a few counts of this clone. V and J are TRBV7-3 and TRBJ1-1, with a tentative D call TRBD1 (6 bases). The CDR3 is 13 residues long. Germline-derived CDR1 and CDR2 are SGHTA and FQGTGA. Trimming removed 5 bases from V and 1 base from J, with 8 bases in between. CDR3 sequence (DNA): TGTGCCAGCAGCCAGACAGGGAACACTGAAGCTTTCTTT. Its translation: CASSQTGNTEAFF.

The chain recombines TRBV15 with TRBJ2-5; 7 nucleotides line up with TRBD1. V lost 1 base, J lost 5 bases, and 10 bases stayed unmatched. Germline lookup yields CDR1 LNHNV and CDR2 YYDKDF (reference sequence). This CDR3 is 16 amino acids long. CDR3 in amino acids: CATSRVRQGMGETQYF. The CDR3 region has the DNA TGTGCCACCAGCAGAGTACGACAGGGCATGGGGGAGACCCAGTACTTC.

As DNA, the CDR3 is TGTGCCAGCCGAAACGACTGGGCGAGAGGGGAGCAGTACTTC. Its translation is CASRNDWARGEQYF. The V call is TRBV6-5, the J call TRBJ2-7; D is perhaps TRBD2 (5 bases). Trimming took off 8 bases at V and 7 bases at J, with 21 bases between the two ends. CDR1 is MNHEY and CDR2 is SVGAGI in the germline V gene. This CDR3 is 14 amino acids long.

Only one count was recorded for this clone. The chain combines TRBV19 with TRBJ1-1; 9 positions match TRBD1. Per the germline V gene, CDR1 is LNHDA and CDR2 is SQIVND (reference sequence). V shed 5 bases and J 4 bases; nucleotides not matched to a gene: 17. The CDR3 consists of 18 residues. In DNA, the CDR3 is TGTGCCAGTAGTGACAACAGGGGGCTCCGGGATAAGGGCACTGAAGCTTTCTTT. This sequence encodes CASSDNRGLRDKGTEAFF. The variable domain in full, with the rest retrieved from reference TRBV19 and TRBJ1-1, is DGGITQSPKYLFRKEGQNVTLSCEQNLNHDAMYWYRQDPGQGLRLIYYSQIVNDFQKGDIAEGYSVSREKKESFPLTVTSAQKNPTAFYLCASSDNRGLRDKGTEAFFGQGTRLTVV.